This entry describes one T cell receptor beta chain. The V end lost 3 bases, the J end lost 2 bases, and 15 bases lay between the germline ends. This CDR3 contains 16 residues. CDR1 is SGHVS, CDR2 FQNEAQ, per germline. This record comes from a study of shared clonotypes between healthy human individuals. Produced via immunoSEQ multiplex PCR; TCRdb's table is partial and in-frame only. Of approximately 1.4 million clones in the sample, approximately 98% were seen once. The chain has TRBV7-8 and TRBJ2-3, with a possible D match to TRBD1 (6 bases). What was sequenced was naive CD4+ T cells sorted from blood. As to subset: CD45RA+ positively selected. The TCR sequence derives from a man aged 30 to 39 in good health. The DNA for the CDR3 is TGTGCCAGCAGCTTCTCGACAGGAGACCCCACAGATACGCAGTATTTT. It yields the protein CASSFSTGDPTDTQYF.